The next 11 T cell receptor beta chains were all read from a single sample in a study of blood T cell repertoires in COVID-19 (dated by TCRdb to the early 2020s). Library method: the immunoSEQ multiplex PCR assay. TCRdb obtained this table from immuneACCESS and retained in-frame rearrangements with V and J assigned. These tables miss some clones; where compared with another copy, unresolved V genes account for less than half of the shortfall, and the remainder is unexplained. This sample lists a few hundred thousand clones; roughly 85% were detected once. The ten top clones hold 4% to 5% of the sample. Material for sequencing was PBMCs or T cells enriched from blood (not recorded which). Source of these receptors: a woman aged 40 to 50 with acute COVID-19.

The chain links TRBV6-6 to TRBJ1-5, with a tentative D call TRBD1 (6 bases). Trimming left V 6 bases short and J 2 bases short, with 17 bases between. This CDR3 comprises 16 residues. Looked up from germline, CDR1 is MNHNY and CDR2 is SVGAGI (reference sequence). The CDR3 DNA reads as TGTGCCAGCAGACGCGGGGGGGGCAGGGGCAATCAGCCCCAGCATTTT. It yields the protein CASRRGGGRGNQPQHF.

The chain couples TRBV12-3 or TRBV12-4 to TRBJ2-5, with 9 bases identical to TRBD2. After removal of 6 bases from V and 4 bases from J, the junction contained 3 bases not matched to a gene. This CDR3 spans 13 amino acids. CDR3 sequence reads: CASRTSGGETQYF. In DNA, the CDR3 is TGTGCCAGCAGGACTAGCGGAGGAGAGACCCAGTACTTC.

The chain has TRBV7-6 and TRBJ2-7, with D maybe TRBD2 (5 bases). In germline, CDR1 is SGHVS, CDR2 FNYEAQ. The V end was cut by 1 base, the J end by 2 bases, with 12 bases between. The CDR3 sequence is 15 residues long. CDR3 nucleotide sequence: TGTGCCAGCAGCTTAGAGTCAGGAGGAACCTACGAGCAGTACTTC. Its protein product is CASSLESGGTYEQYF.

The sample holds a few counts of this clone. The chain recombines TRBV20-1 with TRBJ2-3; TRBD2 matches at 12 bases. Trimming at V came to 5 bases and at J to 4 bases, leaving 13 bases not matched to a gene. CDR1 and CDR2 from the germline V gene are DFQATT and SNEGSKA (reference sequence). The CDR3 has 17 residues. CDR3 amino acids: CSAGGLAGGKGADTQYF. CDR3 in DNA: TGCAGTGCTGGTGGTCTAGCGGGAGGGAAGGGTGCAGATACGCAGTATTTT.

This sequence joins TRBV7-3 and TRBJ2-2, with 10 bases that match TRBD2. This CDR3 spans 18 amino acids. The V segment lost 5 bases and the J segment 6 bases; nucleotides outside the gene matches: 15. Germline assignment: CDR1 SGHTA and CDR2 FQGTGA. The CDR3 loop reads CASSPSSGRAVSAGELFF. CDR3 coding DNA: TGTGCCAGCAGCCCCTCCAGCGGGAGGGCCGTCTCAGCCGGGGAGCTGTTTTTT.

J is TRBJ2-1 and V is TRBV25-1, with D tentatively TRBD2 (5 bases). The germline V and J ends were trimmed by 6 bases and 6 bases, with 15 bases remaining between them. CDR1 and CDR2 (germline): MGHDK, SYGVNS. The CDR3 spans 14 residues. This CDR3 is CASRWTRGANEQFF. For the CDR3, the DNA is TGTGCCAGCAGATGGACCCGGGGAGCCAATGAGCAGTTCTTC.

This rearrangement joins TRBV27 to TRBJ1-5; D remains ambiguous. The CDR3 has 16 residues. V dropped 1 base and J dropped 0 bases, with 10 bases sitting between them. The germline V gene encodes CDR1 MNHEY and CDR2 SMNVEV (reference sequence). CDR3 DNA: TGTGCCAGCAGTTTATACCCCAGTTATAGCAATCAGCCCCAGCATTTT. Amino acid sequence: CASSLYPSYSNQPQHF.

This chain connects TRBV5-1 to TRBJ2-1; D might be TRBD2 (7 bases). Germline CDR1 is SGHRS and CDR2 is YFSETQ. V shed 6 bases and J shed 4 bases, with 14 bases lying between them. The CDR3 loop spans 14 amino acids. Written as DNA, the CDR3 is TGCGCCAGCAAGGGGGGGGTCGGGTACAATGAGCAGTTCTTC. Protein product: CASKGGVGYNEQFF.

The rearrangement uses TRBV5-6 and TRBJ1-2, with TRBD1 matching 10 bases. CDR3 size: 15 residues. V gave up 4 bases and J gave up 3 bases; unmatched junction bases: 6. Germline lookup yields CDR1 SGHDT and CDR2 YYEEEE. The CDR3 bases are TGTGCCAGCAGCCCGGGGACAGGGGTGGACTATGGCTACACCTTC. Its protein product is CASSPGTGVDYGYTF.

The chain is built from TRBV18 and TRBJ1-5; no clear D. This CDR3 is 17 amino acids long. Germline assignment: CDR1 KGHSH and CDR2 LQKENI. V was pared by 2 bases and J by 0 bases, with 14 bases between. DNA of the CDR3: TGTGCCAGCTCACCAGGAGAATTAGGATATAGCAATCAGCCCCAGCATTTT. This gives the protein CASSPGELGYSNQPQHF.

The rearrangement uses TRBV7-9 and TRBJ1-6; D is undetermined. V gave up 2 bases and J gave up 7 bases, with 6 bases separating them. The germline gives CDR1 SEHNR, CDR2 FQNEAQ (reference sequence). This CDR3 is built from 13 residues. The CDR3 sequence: CASSLLSNSPLHF. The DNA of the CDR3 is TGTGCCAGCAGCTTATTGTCGAATTCACCCCTCCACTTT.